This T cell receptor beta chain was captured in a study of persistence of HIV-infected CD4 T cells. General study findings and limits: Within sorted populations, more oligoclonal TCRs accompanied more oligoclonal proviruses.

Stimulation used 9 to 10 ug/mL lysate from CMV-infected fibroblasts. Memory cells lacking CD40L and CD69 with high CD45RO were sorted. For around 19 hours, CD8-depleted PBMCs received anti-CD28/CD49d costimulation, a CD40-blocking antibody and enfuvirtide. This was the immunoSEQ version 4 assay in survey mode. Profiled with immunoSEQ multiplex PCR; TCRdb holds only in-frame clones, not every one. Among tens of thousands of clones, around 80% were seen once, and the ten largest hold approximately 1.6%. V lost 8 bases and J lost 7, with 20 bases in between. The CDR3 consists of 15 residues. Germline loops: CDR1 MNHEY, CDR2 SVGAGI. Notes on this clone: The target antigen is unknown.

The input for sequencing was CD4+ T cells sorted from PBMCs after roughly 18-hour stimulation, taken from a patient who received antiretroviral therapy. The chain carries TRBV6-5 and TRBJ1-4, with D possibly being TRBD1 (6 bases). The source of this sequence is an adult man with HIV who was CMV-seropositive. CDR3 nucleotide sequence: TGTGCCAGCTGTCGGGCGGGGGGCGCGGGTGAAAAACTGTTTTTT. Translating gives CASCRAGGAGEKLFF.